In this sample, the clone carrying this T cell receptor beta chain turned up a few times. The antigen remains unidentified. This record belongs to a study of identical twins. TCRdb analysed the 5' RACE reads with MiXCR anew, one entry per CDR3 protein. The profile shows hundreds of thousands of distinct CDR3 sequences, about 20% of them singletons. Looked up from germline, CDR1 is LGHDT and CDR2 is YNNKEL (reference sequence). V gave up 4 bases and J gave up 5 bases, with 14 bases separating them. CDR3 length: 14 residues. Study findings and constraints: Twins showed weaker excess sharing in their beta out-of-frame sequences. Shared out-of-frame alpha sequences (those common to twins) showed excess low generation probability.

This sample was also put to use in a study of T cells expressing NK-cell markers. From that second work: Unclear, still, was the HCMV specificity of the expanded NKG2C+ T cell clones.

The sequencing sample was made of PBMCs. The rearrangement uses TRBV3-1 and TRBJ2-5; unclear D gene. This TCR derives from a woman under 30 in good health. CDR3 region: CASSRLRGWETQYF. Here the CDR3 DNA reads TGTGCCAGCAGCCGCTTACGTGGGTGGGAGACCCAGTACTTC.